In this sample, the clone carrying this T cell receptor (beta chain) turned up once. The antigen remains undetermined. The sample belongs to a study of blood T cells in healthy people across ages. Broader study findings: Roughly linear age-related decline in beta diversity appeared, significant by age roughly 40. PBMC samples, being unsorted, prevented any conclusive comparison of naive and antigen-experienced cells. The diversity estimates, figures obtained from one million T cells, were considered underestimates.

Together with a sample-barcoded 5' primer, a J-beta primer mix was included in a second PCR lasting roughly 7 to 11 cycles. TCRdb fed the 5' RACE reads into MiXCR, producing one record per CDR3 protein. The data hold almost 1 million distinct CDR3 sequences, with about 51% observed a single time. The CDR3 has 16 amino acids. The germline V gene encodes CDR1 SEHNR and CDR2 FQNEAQ (reference sequence). A minimum of 6 micrograms of total RNA was extracted per sample. The TCR sequence derives from a woman in her sixties in good health. The chain employs TRBV7-9 and TRBJ2-4, with 9 nucleotides matching TRBD1. The DNA end is more similar to TRBJ2-7, so the J call may be wrong. The material sequenced was blood. CDR3 loop: CASSFTGTGNPYEQYF. As DNA, the CDR3 is TGTGCCAGCAGCTTTACCGGGACAGGGAATCCCTACGAGCAGTACTTC.